The 30 T cell receptor beta chains below all came from one sample that was sequenced in a study of cytomegalovirus exposure and HLA in healthy donors. A multiplex PCR was run with 60 Vbeta primers and 13 Jbeta primers. Clones were read by immunoSEQ multiplex PCR, and TCRdb kept only the in-frame ones, dropping some. This repertoire shows tens of thousands of clones, roughly four fifths found once; its top ten account for about 1.9%. Sequences were obtained from PBMCs. The source is a man between 18 and 29 years old in good health and CMV-seronegative.

This clone has just one count. The chain is built from TRBV9 and TRBJ2-7, with D perhaps TRBD1 (5 bases). Trimming took 1 base from V and 5 from J, leaving 22 bases between them. The CDR3 is 17 residues long. Germline values: CDR1 SGDLS, CDR2 YYNGEE. CDR3 nucleotide sequence: TGTGCCAGCAGCGTATTTGGCTATGGTACAGGAAGCAACGAGCAGTACTTC. Its translation: CASSVFGYGTGSNEQYF.

The V gene is TRBV28, the J gene TRBJ2-7, with 9 nucleotides matching TRBD1. In germline, CDR1 is MDHEN, CDR2 SYDVKM. The trim removed 4 bases at V and 2 bases at J, leaving 3 bases unmatched. The CDR3 length is 14 residues. The CDR3 sequence is CASSSTGGTYEQYF. The CDR3 region has the DNA TGTGCCAGCAGTTCGACAGGGGGTACCTACGAGCAGTACTTC.

The chain joins TRBV14 to TRBJ2-7, with 10 positions matching TRBD2. There are 19 residues in the CDR3. The V gene end was trimmed by 0 bases and the J gene end by 4 bases; junction bases not matched to a gene: 15. The germline V gene has CDR1 SGHDN and CDR2 FVKESK. The CDR3 bases are TGTGCCAGCAGCCAAGATCTTCTAGTAGGTGAGCGGGAGGGGTACGAGCAGTACTTC. As protein: CASSQDLLVGEREGYEQYF.

This clone was picked up a small number of times. The V call is TRBV4-3, the J call TRBJ2-1, with 10 positions matching TRBD2. The ends lost 6 bases at V and 5 bases at J; junction bases unmatched: 7. Germline CDR1 is LGHNA and CDR2 is YSLEER. CDR3 length: 15 amino acids. CDR3 amino acids: CASSNLAGANNEQFF. For the CDR3, the DNA is TGCGCCAGCAGTAACCTAGCGGGAGCCAACAATGAGCAGTTCTTC.

This rearrangement joins TRBV5-1 to TRBJ2-7; D gene unclear. This CDR3 region has 13 residues. Germline CDR1 reads SGHRS; CDR2 reads YFSETQ. The V end lost 0 bases, the J end lost 3 bases, and 7 bases lay between the germline ends. The CDR3 DNA reads TGCGCCAGCAGCTTGGTAGCCGGCTACGAGCAGTACTTC. This gives the protein CASSLVAGYEQYF.

This clone was recorded only once. V is TRBV6-5 and J is TRBJ2-7; TRBD2 aligns across 8 bases. Germline values: CDR1 MNHEY, CDR2 SVGAGI. J lost 7 bases, V lost 7 bases, and 3 bases had no gene match. The CDR3 has 11 amino acids. CDR3 loop: CASTLAGEQYF. CDR3 bases: TGTGCCAGCACTTTAGCGGGAGAGCAGTACTTC.

V gene TRBV15 combines with J gene TRBJ2-2; possibly TRBD2 for D (6 bases). Germline V CDR1 and CDR2: LNHNV, YYDKDF (reference sequence). The CDR3 has 14 residues. Trimming took 0 bases from V and 12 from J, leaving 14 bases between them. CDR3 amino acids: CATSREGGHGQLFF. The CDR3 DNA sequence: TGTGCCACCAGCAGAGAGGGGGGTCACGGACAGCTGTTTTTT.

This sequence joins TRBV28 and TRBJ1-3, with 8 bases matching TRBD1. Germline V gene sequence: CDR1 MDHEN, CDR2 SYDVKM. This CDR3 is 16 amino acids long. J lost 0 bases, V lost 8 bases, and 9 bases had no gene match. CDR3 loop: CASGPTTGGSGNTIYF. DNA for the CDR3: TGTGCCAGCGGACCGACAACAGGGGGCTCTGGAAACACCATATATTTT.

The chain combines TRBV4-1 with TRBJ2-1, with 9 bases that match TRBD1. With 5 bases clipped from V and 3 bases from J, the junction kept 11 bases outside the gene matches. This CDR3 is 17 amino acids long. Germline V gene lookup returns CDR1 MGHRA and CDR2 YSYEKL. The CDR3: CASSFVLQGAGYNEQFF. In DNA, the CDR3 is TGCGCCAGCAGCTTCGTACTACAGGGGGCTGGCTACAATGAGCAGTTCTTC.

Details on this clone: The junction and the germline gene differ at one end; a read error may be behind it. V usage is TRBV7-2 and J usage is TRBJ2-1; 7 nucleotides align to TRBD2. This CDR3 has 17 amino acids. The germline V gene has CDR1 SGHTA and CDR2 FQGNSA. In DNA form, the CDR3 reads TGTGCCAGCAGCCTAGCGGTACGCGGCCGATCCTACAATGAGCAGTTCTTC. Encoded protein: CASSLAVRGRSYNEQFF.

The sample holds one count of this clone. The chain couples TRBV5-1 to TRBJ2-7; TRBD1 agrees at 9 bases. The CDR3 has 14 amino acids. Germline lookup yields CDR1 SGHRS and CDR2 YFSETQ. Trimming cost V 4 bases and J 5 bases; bases outside gene matches: 7. CDR3 DNA: TGCGCCAGCAGCCTGACAGGGGGAATGAACGAGCAGTACTTC. It yields the protein CASSLTGGMNEQYF.

This clone has only one observation. V is TRBV9 and J is TRBJ2-1, with a weak D call TRBD1 (5 bases). The CDR3 totals 12 residues. Between the trimmed V and J ends, which lost 3 bases and 8 bases, there was a span of 9 bases. From germline, CDR1 is SGDLS and CDR2 YYNGEE. CDR3 sequence: CASSEGKDEQFF. Here the CDR3 DNA reads TGTGCCAGCAGCGAGGGGAAGGATGAGCAGTTCTTC.

V gene TRBV5-1 combines with J gene TRBJ2-5; no clear D gene. The germline V and J ends were trimmed by 0 bases and 1 base, with 10 bases remaining between them. CDR1 and CDR2 from the germline V gene are SGHRS and YFSETQ. CDR3 size: 15 residues. The CDR3, as DNA: TGCGCCAGCAGCTTGGTCCGGGTGACCCAAGAGACCCAGTACTTC. Translated: CASSLVRVTQETQYF.

The rearrangement joins TRBV6-1 to TRBJ2-7; D is undetermined. The CDR3 extends over 13 amino acids. Trimming cost V 3 bases and J 3 bases, with 9 bases left between them. CDR1 is MNHNS and CDR2 is SASEGT in the germline V gene. Here the CDR3 DNA reads TGTGCCAGCAGTGATTCCCCCCGCTACGAGCAGTACTTC. Translating gives CASSDSPRYEQYF.

CDR3 in amino acids: CASSFLAGGSNEQFF. The DNA of the CDR3 is TGTGCCAGCAGCTTTCTAGCGGGGGGGAGCAATGAGCAGTTCTTC. This chain connects TRBV7-9 to TRBJ2-1, with 12 bases lining up with TRBD2. Per germline, CDR1 SEHNR and CDR2 FQNEAQ (reference sequence). J gave up 6 bases and V 3 bases, and 3 bases lay outside the gene matches. The CDR3 is 15 residues long. Filled out from reference TRBV7-9 and TRBJ2-1, the complete variable domain reads DTGVSQNPRHKITKRGQNVTFRCDPISEHNRLYWYRQTLGQGPEFLTYFQNEAQLEKSRLLSDRFSAERPKGSFSTLEIQRTEQGDSAMYLCASSFLAGGSNEQFFGPGTRLTVL.

The table lists this clone with a few counts. The DNA of the CDR3 is TGTGCCAGCAGCCCGGGACTAATCTACGAGCAGTACTTC. Its translation: CASSPGLIYEQYF. This chain links TRBV9 with TRBJ2-7, with TRBD2 matching over 7 bases. J gave up 3 bases and V 4 bases, and 4 bases lay outside the gene matches. The length of the CDR3 is 13 residues. Germline CDR1 reads SGDLS; CDR2 reads YYNGEE. Looking up the rest from reference TRBV9 and TRBJ2-7 gives the full variable domain: DSGVTQTPKHLITATGQRVTLRCSPRSGDLSVYWYQQSLDQGLQFLIQYYNGEERAKGNILERFSAQQFPDLHSELNLSSLELGDSALYFCASSPGLIYEQYFGPGTRLTVT.

The chain combines TRBV7-8 with TRBJ2-7, with 10 bases that match TRBD1. Germline V gene data show CDR1 as SGHVS and CDR2 as FQNEAQ. The length of the CDR3 is 16 residues. Unmatched junction bases numbered 18, after V lost 4 bases and J lost 12 bases. Written as DNA, the CDR3 is TGTGCCAGCAGCTCCGAAACCTCGGGACAGGGGATCGGCTGGTACTTC. The encoded protein is CASSSETSGQGIGWYF.

The rearrangement uses TRBV28 and TRBJ2-7, with 7 bases fitting TRBD1. The V segment lost 5 bases and the J segment 7 bases; nucleotides outside the gene matches: 8. This CDR3 spans 13 amino acids. Germline V CDR1 and CDR2: MDHEN, SYDVKM. The CDR3 here is CASSRDSPREQYF. CDR3 DNA sequence: TGTGCCAGCAGTCGGGACAGCCCTAGGGAGCAGTACTTC.

The chain is built from TRBV19 and TRBJ2-3, with D maybe TRBD2 (7 bases). Trimming took 7 bases from V and 0 from J, leaving 17 bases between them. Looked up from germline, CDR1 is LNHDA and CDR2 is SQIVND (reference sequence). The CDR3 runs to 16 residues. CDR3 loop: CASTGRGRGSTDTQYF. The CDR3 DNA sequence: TGTGCCAGTACAGGCCGAGGGAGGGGGAGCACAGATACGCAGTATTTT.

The V gene is TRBV30, the J gene TRBJ2-7, with 7 positions matching TRBD1. V lost 6 bases, J lost 0 bases, and 8 bases stayed unmatched. Germline CDR1 is GTSNPN and CDR2 is SVGIG (reference sequence). CDR3 length equals 14 residues. The CDR3 DNA is TGTGCCTGTGACAGGGTTCCGAGCTCCTACGAGCAGTACTTC. This codes for CACDRVPSSYEQYF.

This clone has just one count. The J gene is TRBJ2-4, the V gene TRBV6-5; TRBD2 agrees at 7 bases. The germline CDR1 and CDR2 sequences are MNHEY and SVGAGI. V shed 0 bases, J shed 5 bases, and the junction held 7 bases outside the gene matches. The CDR3 loop spans 16 amino acids. In nucleotides, the CDR3 is TGTGCCAGCAGTTACTCATCTGCGGGGGTTCAAAACATTCAGTACTTC. Protein sequence: CASSYSSAGVQNIQYF.

The V call is TRBV18, the J call TRBJ2-7; maybe TRBD1 (6 bases). V was cut by 5 bases and J by 6 bases, with 17 bases left in between. This CDR3 is 14 amino acids long. Looked up from germline, CDR1 is KGHSH and CDR2 is LQKENI. The CDR3 sequence is CASSSVQGLGEQYF. In nucleotides, the CDR3 is TGTGCCAGCTCATCCGTTCAGGGGTTGGGCGAGCAGTACTTC.

The V and J genes are TRBV18 and TRBJ2-2; 10 nucleotides agree with TRBD1. Germline trimming cut 2 bases from V and 5 bases from J; bases unmatched to any gene: 8. From germline, CDR1 is KGHSH and CDR2 LQKENI. This CDR3 is built from 17 residues. CDR3 DNA sequence: TGTGCCAGCTCACCATGGACAGGGGGAACACCAACCGGGGAGCTGTTTTTT. This codes for CASSPWTGGTPTGELFF.

The rearrangement joins TRBV25-1 to TRBJ2-3; the D gene is possibly TRBD1 (8 bases). Germline V gene sequence: CDR1 MGHDK, CDR2 SYGVNS. Trimming stripped 7 bases from V and 10 bases from J, with 21 bases between. This CDR3 comprises 14 residues. CDR3 loop: CASNGGPGGPAQYF. The CDR3 region has the DNA TGTGCCAGCAACGGGGGGCCAGGGGGCCCCGCGCAGTATTTT.

This rearrangement joins TRBV28 to TRBJ1-2; D unresolved. From germline, CDR1 is MDHEN and CDR2 SYDVKM. Trimming removed 2 bases from V and 4 bases from J, with 5 bases in between. CDR3 length equals 12 residues. The DNA for the CDR3 is TGTGCCAGCAGTTTAAACATCTATGGCTACACCTTC. This encodes CASSLNIYGYTF.

This clone was observed a handful of times. The rearrangement uses TRBV7-2 and TRBJ1-3; 9 bases match TRBD1. V shed 1 base, J shed 7 bases, and the junction held 8 bases outside the gene matches. The germline V gene encodes CDR1 SGHTA and CDR2 FQGNSA. The CDR3 has 16 amino acids. The CDR3 DNA follows: TGTGCCAGCAGCTTAGGACCGGGACAGGGCCTGAACACCATATATTTT. It yields the protein CASSLGPGQGLNTIYF.

The count of this clone is one. This chain joins TRBV6-5 and TRBJ2-3; 7 bases map to TRBD1. The CDR3 covers 15 residues. The germline V gene encodes CDR1 MNHEY and CDR2 SVGAGI. The V segment lost 8 bases and the J segment 4 bases; nucleotides outside the gene matches: 12. The CDR3 bases are TGTGCCAGCCTCTCGATCGTACAGGGGTCAGATACGCAGTATTTT. It yields the protein CASLSIVQGSDTQYF.

The chain joins TRBV15 to TRBJ2-2, with TRBD1 matching 7 bases. There are 15 residues in the CDR3. CDR1 is LNHNV and CDR2 is YYDKDF in the germline V gene (reference sequence). V shed 0 bases and J 10 bases; nucleotides not matched to a gene: 8. The CDR3 spells CATSRDTDRVAELFF. DNA of the CDR3: TGTGCCACCAGCAGAGATACAGACAGGGTGGCGGAGCTGTTTTTT.

V is TRBV6-7 and J is TRBJ1-2, with D perhaps TRBD1 (6 bases). TRBV6-7 is an ORF, and what it does is uncertain. With 11 bases removed from V and 5 bases from J, the gap between germline ends came to 33 bases. CDR3 length: 18 amino acids. CDR3 loop: CAEDIKSGTTPGWYGYTF. CDR3 bases: TGTGCCGAAGACATCAAGTCCGGGACAACCCCGGGATGGTATGGCTACACCTTC.

The rearrangement uses TRBV30 and TRBJ2-1, with a possible D match to TRBD2 (5 bases). The CDR3 is 13 amino acids. CDR1 is GTSNPN and CDR2 is SVGIG in the germline V gene (reference sequence). V shed 8 bases and J shed 5 bases, with 16 bases lying between them. The DNA for the CDR3 is TGTGCCCACGGATGGGATAGCGACAATGAGCAGTTCTTC. Protein product: CAHGWDSDNEQFF.